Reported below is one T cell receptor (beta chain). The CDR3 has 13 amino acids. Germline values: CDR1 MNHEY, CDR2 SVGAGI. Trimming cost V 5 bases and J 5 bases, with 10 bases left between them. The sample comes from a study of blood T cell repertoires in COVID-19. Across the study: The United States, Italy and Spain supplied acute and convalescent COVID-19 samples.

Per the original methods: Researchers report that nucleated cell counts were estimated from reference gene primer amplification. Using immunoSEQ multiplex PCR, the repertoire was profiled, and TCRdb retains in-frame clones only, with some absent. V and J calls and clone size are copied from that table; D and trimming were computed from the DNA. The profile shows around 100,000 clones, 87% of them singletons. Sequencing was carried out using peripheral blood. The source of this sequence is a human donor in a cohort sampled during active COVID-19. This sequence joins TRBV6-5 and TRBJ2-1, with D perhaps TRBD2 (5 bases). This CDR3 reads CASSPDLNNEQFF. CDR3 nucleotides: TGTGCCAGCAGTCCGGACTTGAACAATGAGCAGTTCTTC.